This TCR beta chain was identified in a study of CD4 T cells in relation to SARS-CoV-2 and coronaviruses (dated by TCRdb to about 2021). Concerning the study at large: In the ViraFEST assay, PBMCs were grown with antigen for approximately ten days, and TCR beta CDR3s were then sequenced to identify antigen-specific clonal expansions. An HIV-1 Nef peptide pool or a no-peptide culture served as the negative reference condition. HLA restriction was mapped for shared crossreactive spike epitopes using patient-derived lymphoblastoid cell lines. At the level of individual TCR clonotypes, the study measured memory CD4+ T cell crossreactivity between SARS-CoV-2 spike protein and common cold coronavirus spike proteins. Samples from a few pre-COVID donors and the naive versus memory experiments were sequenced with the Adaptive Biotechnologies TCR-sequencing kit; other data were Illumina-based. Expansion assays from other donors in the study were sequenced with a different, Illumina-based TCR-beta assay. Broad study findings and their caveats: Because no donor provided both pre-pandemic and post-infection samples, tracing the source of pre-existing responses was limited. In about 60% of donors, memory CD4+ clonotypes turned up that crossrecognized SARS-CoV-2 and at least one common cold coronavirus spike. The study was constrained by small numbers of patients and of tested TCRs. Significantly weaker SARS-CoV-2-driven expansion was shown by crossreactive clones than by monoreactive clones, consistent with antigenic imprinting. Crossreactivity analysis centred on spike protein, so crossreactivity against other viral proteins was not assessed.

Reading from cysteine to phenylalanine, the CDR3 counts 14 amino acids. Of the read, only the CDR3 DNA is kept; its 42 bases are in frame from base 1. V and J are truncated by 6 bases and 0 bases respectively, leaving an intervening sequence of 10 bases. CDR1 and CDR2 are drawn from the germline V gene: SGHTA, FQGNSA. CD4+ T cells from unexposed donors were collected before the COVID-19 pandemic (2011-2018). The EasySep CD4+ T cell isolation kit was used to isolate CD4+ T cells once the cultures had run for approximately ten days. As cell number allowed, CD4+ T cells from unexposed donors were tested for reactivity to SARS-CoV-2 S and N and to four common cold coronavirus spike pools. Around 1.8 million PBMCs per well were cultured in IMDM with about 5.5% human AB serum and around 10 IU/ml IL-2. Half of the culture medium was replaced with fresh IL-2-containing medium on days 3 and 7. Triplicate replicate wells were generally used for each peptide culture condition. The leukapheresis product used for the unexposed donors was purchased from a commercial source. Ficoll-Paque PLUS gradient centrifugation was used to isolate PBMCs from leukapheresis product or whole blood. PBMCs were either cryopreserved at -140 degrees C or used fresh in the expansion assay. The QIAamp Micro DNA Kit was used to extract genomic DNA from the CD4+ T cells.

As for this clone: Its antigen is unknown. Per-base qualities were not stored, and no clone one base away is much larger.

Libraries were constructed by the immunoSEQ multiplex PCR assay. Per the original workflow: During preprocessing, nonproductive sequences were removed, along with CDR3s that did not begin with C, did not end with F or W, or were shorter than 7 amino acids. Antigen-specific clonotypes were called with the MANAFEST web app, based on expansion relative to reference and other culture wells. A clone was considered positive if significant expansion relative to the reference culture was observed in 2 of 3 replicate wells at an FDR below 0.05. For a clone to be considered positive, significant expansion relative to all other tandem wells and an odds ratio above 5 were also required. CDR3 homology was quantified as pairwise Levenshtein distance, calculated with the stringdist R package after three terminal residues were trimmed from each end. Sourced from immuneACCESS, this table was stored by TCRdb with only in-frame sequences that have V and J called. A share of the clones is absent; for the studies checked, an unresolved V gene accounts for under half, and the remainder has no known explanation. The V and J calls and the clone size are those of that table, but D and trimming were determined from the DNA. The sample has 25,000 to 30,000 clones on record, roughly 69% of them singletons. The ten most abundant clones make up 20% to 25% of the sample.

In this chain, TRBV7-2 is recombined with TRBJ2-3; TRBD1 is a possible D gene, resting on 5 matching bases. This TCR was sampled from a human donor in good health. Sequencing used CD4+ T cells from PBMCs, cultured in vitro. The DNA sequence reads TGTGCCAGCAGACCCAGACAGAGCACAGATACGCAGTATTTT. Protein translation: CASRPRQSTDTQYF.